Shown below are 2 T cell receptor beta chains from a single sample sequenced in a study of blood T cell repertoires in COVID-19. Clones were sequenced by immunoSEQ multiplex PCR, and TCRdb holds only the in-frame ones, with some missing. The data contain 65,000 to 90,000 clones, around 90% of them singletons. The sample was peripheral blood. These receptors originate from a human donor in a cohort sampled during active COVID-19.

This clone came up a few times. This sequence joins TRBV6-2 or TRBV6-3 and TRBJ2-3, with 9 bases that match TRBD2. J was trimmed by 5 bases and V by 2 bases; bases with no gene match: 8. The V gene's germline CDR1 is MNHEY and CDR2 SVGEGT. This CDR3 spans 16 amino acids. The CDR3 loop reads CASSYRRGGLGDTQYF. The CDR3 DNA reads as TGTGCCAGCAGTTACCGGCGGGGGGGCCTGGGAGATACGCAGTATTTT.

Here the CDR3 reads CASSQVQGYRLAAGGQYF. The CDR3 DNA follows: TGTGCCAGCAGCCAAGTTCAAGGGTATCGACTAGCGGCGGGAGGTCAGTACTTC. The V call is TRBV3-1 (or the pseudogene TRBV3-2), the J call TRBJ2-5, with 9 bases fitting TRBD2. The CDR3 has 18 residues. V was clipped by 1 base and J by 11 bases; unmatched bases: 20. Looked up from germline, CDR1 is LGHDT and CDR2 is YNNKEL (reference sequence).